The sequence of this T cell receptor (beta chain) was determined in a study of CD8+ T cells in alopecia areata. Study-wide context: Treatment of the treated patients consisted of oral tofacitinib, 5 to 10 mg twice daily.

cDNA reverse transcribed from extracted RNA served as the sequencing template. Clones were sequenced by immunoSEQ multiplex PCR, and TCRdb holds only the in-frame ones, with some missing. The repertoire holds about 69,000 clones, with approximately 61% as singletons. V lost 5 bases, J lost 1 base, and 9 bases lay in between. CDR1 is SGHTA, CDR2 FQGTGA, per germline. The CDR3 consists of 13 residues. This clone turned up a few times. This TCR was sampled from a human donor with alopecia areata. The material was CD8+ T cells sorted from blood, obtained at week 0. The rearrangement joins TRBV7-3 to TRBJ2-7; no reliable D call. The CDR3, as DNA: TGTGCCAGCAGCCAAAGTCCTTCCTACGAGCAGTACTTC. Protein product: CASSQSPSYEQYF.